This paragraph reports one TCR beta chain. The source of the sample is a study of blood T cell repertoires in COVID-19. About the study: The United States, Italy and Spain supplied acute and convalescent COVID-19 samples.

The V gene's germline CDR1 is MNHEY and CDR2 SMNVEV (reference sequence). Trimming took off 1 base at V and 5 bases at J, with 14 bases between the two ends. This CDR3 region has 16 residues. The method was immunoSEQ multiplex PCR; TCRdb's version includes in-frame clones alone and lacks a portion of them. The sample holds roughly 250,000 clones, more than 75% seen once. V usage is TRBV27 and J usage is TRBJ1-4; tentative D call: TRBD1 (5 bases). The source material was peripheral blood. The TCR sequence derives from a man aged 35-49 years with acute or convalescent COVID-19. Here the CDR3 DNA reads TGTGCCAGCAGTTTATTTGGGGTCGGGGGGAATGAAAAACTGTTTTTT. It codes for CASSLFGVGGNEKLFF.